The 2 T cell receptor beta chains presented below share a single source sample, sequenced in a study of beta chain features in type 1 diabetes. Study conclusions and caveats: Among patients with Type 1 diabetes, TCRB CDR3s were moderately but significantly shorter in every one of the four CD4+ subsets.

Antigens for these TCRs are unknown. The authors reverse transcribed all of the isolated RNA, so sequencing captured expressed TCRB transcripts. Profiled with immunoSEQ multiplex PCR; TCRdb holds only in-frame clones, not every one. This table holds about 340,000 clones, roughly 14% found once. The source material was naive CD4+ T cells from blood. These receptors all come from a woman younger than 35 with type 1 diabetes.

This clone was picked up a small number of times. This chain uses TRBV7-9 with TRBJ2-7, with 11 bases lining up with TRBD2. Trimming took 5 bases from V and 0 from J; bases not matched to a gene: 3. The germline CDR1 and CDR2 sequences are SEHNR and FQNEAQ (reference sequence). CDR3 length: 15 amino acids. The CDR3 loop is CASSHGLAGSYEQYF. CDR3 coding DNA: TGTGCCAGCAGCCACGGACTAGCGGGCTCCTACGAGCAGTACTTC.

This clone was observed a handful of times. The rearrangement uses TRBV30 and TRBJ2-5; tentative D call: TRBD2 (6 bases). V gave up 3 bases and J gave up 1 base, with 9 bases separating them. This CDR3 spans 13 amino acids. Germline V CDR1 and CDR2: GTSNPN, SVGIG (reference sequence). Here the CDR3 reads CAWSAGSQETQYF. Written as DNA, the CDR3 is TGTGCCTGGAGCGCGGGGAGCCAAGAGACCCAGTACTTC.